The table lists the clone carrying this T cell receptor beta chain with a few counts. The source of the sample is a study of patients and donors after allogeneic stem cell transplantation. The V end lost 8 bases, the J end lost 6 bases, and 10 bases lay between the germline ends. The CDR3 spans 11 residues. MiXCR was run by TCRdb on the RT-PCR reads, yielding one entry per CDR3 protein. The table records 190,000 or so distinct CDR3 sequences, 41% of them present only once. The chain combines TRBV12-3 or TRBV12-4 with TRBJ1-1; D remains unclear. Input material: blood, either unsorted or a sorted T cell fraction (not recorded which). This TCR was sampled from a human donor who was either an allogeneic HSCT recipient or a stem cell or donor lymphocyte infusion donor (not recorded which). It is not recorded whose cells these are; they may come from a transplant donor. DNA for the CDR3: TGTGCCAGCGTCCTCCGCGCTGAAGCTTTCTTT. Translating it yields CASVLRAEAFF.